A selection of T cell receptor beta chains follows, all from one sample in a study of blood T cell repertoires in COVID-19. Clones were sequenced by immunoSEQ multiplex PCR, and TCRdb holds only the in-frame ones, with some missing. Of 60,000 to 85,000 clones in the sample, roughly 90% are singletons; the top ten hold roughly 1.5%. The sample was peripheral blood. These receptors all stem from a man over 45 with acute or convalescent COVID-19. CDR3s include the opening cysteine and the closing phenylalanine or tryptophan. The D gene is left open where the match is weak. Rows give clone size only sometimes, using once, few, many, or a class for an expanded clone.

DNA: TGTGCCAGCAGCCCGAGACAGGCTCCCCGCCCCCGGGACACCTATGGCTACACCTTC
CDR3: CASSPRQAPRPRDTYGYTF
J: TRBJ1-2
D: .
V: TRBV7-9
size: once

DNA: TGTGCCTGGACAGGGGGCGTTGGTGAAAAACTGTTTTTT
CDR3: CAWTGGVGEKLFF
J: TRBJ1-4
D: TRBD1
V: TRBV30
size: .

DNA: TGTGCCAGCAGCTCCGGGGGTAGCGGGGGAGTGTTAGATACGCAGTATTTT
CDR3: CASSSGGSGGVLDTQYF
J: TRBJ2-3
D: TRBD2
V: TRBV9
size: .

DNA: TGCGCCAGCAGCCCTTGGACATCAGGGGAAAAACTGTTTTTT
CDR3: CASSPWTSGEKLFF
J: TRBJ1-4
D: .
V: TRBV4-1
size: once

DNA: TGTGCCAGCAAAGGAGGACAGGGGGCCGTCACTGAAGCTTTCTTT
CDR3: CASKGGQGAVTEAFF
J: TRBJ1-1
D: TRBD1
V: TRBV2
size: .

DNA: TGTGCCAGTAGTATAACAGGGGCCTACAATCAGCCCCAGCATTTT
CDR3: CASSITGAYNQPQHF
J: TRBJ1-5
D: TRBD1
V: TRBV19
size: .

DNA: TGTGCCATCAGACCAACAGGTGCAGCGGGCGAAAAACTGTTTTTT
CDR3: CAIRPTGAAGEKLFF
J: TRBJ1-4
D: .
V: TRBV10-3
size: .

DNA: TGTGCCAGCTCCGTGGACAGGCCCAGCTCCTCTGGAAACACCATATATTTT
CDR3: CASSVDRPSSSGNTIYF
J: TRBJ1-3
D: TRBD1
V: TRBV18
size: .

DNA: TGCAGCGTCCAACAGGGATTCTACGAGCAGTACTTC
CDR3: CSVQQGFYEQYF
J: TRBJ2-7
D: .
V: TRBV29-1
size: .

DNA: TGTGCCAGCAGCTTATTGGGGACAGGGATTTGGATTGATACGCAGTATTTT
CDR3: CASSLLGTGIWIDTQYF
J: TRBJ2-3
D: TRBD1
V: TRBV11-2
size: .

DNA: TGTGCCACACAGGACAGTATGAACACTGAAGCTTTCTTT
CDR3: CATQDSMNTEAFF
J: TRBJ1-1
D: .
V: TRBV19
size: .

DNA: TGCGCCAGCAGCCAAGAAAGACAGGGTAATCAGCCCCAGCATTTT
CDR3: CASSQERQGNQPQHF
J: TRBJ1-5
D: TRBD1
V: TRBV4-1
size: once

DNA: .
CDR3: CASSSSGGGSEQFF
J: TRBJ2-1
D: .
V: TRBV27
size: once

DNA: TGTGCCAGCACCGGGACTCTTTACAATGAGCAGTTCTTC
CDR3: CASTGTLYNEQFF
J: TRBJ2-1
D: .
V: TRBV6-6
size: once

DNA: TGTGCCAGTAGGGACAGGGGACGGAGCAATCAGCCCCAGCATTTT
CDR3: CASRDRGRSNQPQHF
J: TRBJ1-5
D: TRBD1
V: TRBV19
size: .

DNA: TGTGCCACCAGTGGAGGGGGCTTGACTGAAGCTTTCTTT
CDR3: CATSGGGLTEAFF
J: TRBJ1-1
D: TRBD1
V: TRBV24-1
size: .

DNA: TGTGCCAGCAGCCCGCTCCAGGACAGGGGCTATGGCTACACCTTC
CDR3: CASSPLQDRGYGYTF
J: TRBJ1-2
D: TRBD1
V: TRBV3-1/TRBV3-2
size: .

DNA: TGTGCCAGCAGCTCGGGACTAGCCGAGGAGCTGTTTTTT
CDR3: CASSSGLAEELFF
J: TRBJ2-2
D: TRBD2
V: TRBV7-2
size: .

DNA: TGTGCCTGGAGTCTTGCTCTGGACAGTATCTCTGGAAACACCATATATTTT
CDR3: CAWSLALDSISGNTIYF
J: TRBJ1-3
D: .
V: TRBV30
size: .

DNA: TGTGCCTGGAGTCGAGATAGCACAGATACGCAGTATTTT
CDR3: CAWSRDSTDTQYF
J: TRBJ2-3
D: .
V: TRBV30
size: .

DNA: TGTGCCAGCAGTTACTCCCCCAGGGGAGTCGGGGAGCTGTTTTTT
CDR3: CASSYSPRGVGELFF
J: TRBJ2-2
D: .
V: TRBV6-5
size: .

DNA: TGTGCCAGCAGCGTAGGAGGCTTGTCGGTTGCAGGGGAGACCCAGTACTTC
CDR3: CASSVGGLSVAGETQYF
J: TRBJ2-5
D: .
V: TRBV9
size: .

DNA: TGTGCCAGCAGCTTACCGACAGGGACCCTTACTGAAGCTTTCTTT
CDR3: CASSLPTGTLTEAFF
J: TRBJ1-1
D: TRBD1
V: TRBV7-9
size: .

DNA: TGCGCCAGTACAGGAATTACCACAGATACGCAGTATTTT
CDR3: CASTGITTDTQYF
J: TRBJ2-3
D: .
V: TRBV5-1
size: .

DNA: TGCGCCAGCAGCTTGGTAGGGGGCAAGGGTGAAGCTTTCTTT
CDR3: CASSLVGGKGEAFF
J: TRBJ1-1
D: TRBD1
V: TRBV5-1
size: .

DNA: TGCGCCAGCAGCCCCCTGCTGGGACAGGGCAATCAGCCCCAGCATTTT
CDR3: CASSPLLGQGNQPQHF
J: TRBJ1-5
D: TRBD1
V: TRBV4-1
size: .

DNA: TGTGCCAGCAGCGTAAGCCTGGGACAGGGTGAAAACACCATATATTTT
CDR3: CASSVSLGQGENTIYF
J: TRBJ1-3
D: TRBD1
V: TRBV11-2
size: .

DNA: TGTGCCAGCAGCAATCAGGCTAACTATGGCTACACCTTC
CDR3: CASSNQANYGYTF
J: TRBJ1-2
D: .
V: TRBV7-2
size: .

DNA: TGTGCCATCAGTGAGGGGGCGGATACCTATAATTCACCCCTCCACTTT
CDR3: CAISEGADTYNSPLHF
J: TRBJ1-6
D: .
V: TRBV10-3
size: .

DNA: TGTGCCAGCAGCCCAGGGACAGGGGGGGGATCCCCAACGCATACGCAGTATTTT
CDR3: CASSPGTGGGSPTHTQYF
J: TRBJ2-3
D: TRBD1
V: TRBV7-9
size: .

DNA: TGTGCCAGCAGCAAGAGTGATACCGGGGAGCTGTTTTTT
CDR3: CASSKSDTGELFF
J: TRBJ2-2
D: .
V: TRBV7-3
size: .

DNA: TGTGCCAGTAGTATGGCTGGGGCACAGAGAAATGAAAAACTGTTTTTT
CDR3: CASSMAGAQRNEKLFF
J: TRBJ1-4
D: .
V: TRBV19
size: .

DNA: TGTGCCAGCAGGAGGAGGGTAGAGGGTGGCTACACCTTC
CDR3: CASRRRVEGGYTF
J: TRBJ1-2
D: .
V: TRBV5-6
size: .

DNA: TGTGCCAGCAGCCATTGGGACAGGGGAGAATCTGGAAACACCATATATTTT
CDR3: CASSHWDRGESGNTIYF
J: TRBJ1-3
D: TRBD1
V: TRBV4-2
size: .

DNA: TGTGCCAGCAGTGCACTACTAGCGGCTAGCACAGATACGCAGTATTTT
CDR3: CASSALLAASTDTQYF
J: TRBJ2-3
D: TRBD2
V: TRBV28
size: .

DNA: TGTGCCAGCAGCGCCAGGGGCTCGACAGATACGCAGTATTTT
CDR3: CASSARGSTDTQYF
J: TRBJ2-3
D: .
V: TRBV27
size: .

DNA: TGCAGCGTTGAAGGTCGCGGGAGACCTGATAGCTCCTACGAGCAGTACTTC
CDR3: CSVEGRGRPDSSYEQYF
J: TRBJ2-7
D: TRBD2
V: TRBV29-1
size: few

DNA: TGTGCCAGCACCAACGTAGCGGGAGACCCCGTCGGGGAGCTGTTTTTT
CDR3: CASTNVAGDPVGELFF
J: TRBJ2-2
D: TRBD2
V: TRBV27
size: .

DNA: TGTGCCAGCAGTTTGCAACATATTTACGAGCAGTACTTC
CDR3: CASSLQHIYEQYF
J: TRBJ2-7
D: .
V: TRBV28
size: .

DNA: TGTGCCAGCAGTGATTTTTACACAGGTGGCAATCAGCCCCAGCATTTT
CDR3: CASSDFYTGGNQPQHF
J: TRBJ1-5
D: .
V: TRBV6-1
size: .

DNA: TGTGCCAGCAGGCGTCAGGTGACCGGGGAGCTGTTTTTT
CDR3: CASRRQVTGELFF
J: TRBJ2-2
D: .
V: TRBV2
size: .

DNA: TGCGCCAGCAGCCAAGAGGTAAGAGTTCGGAACACTGAAGCTTTCTTT
CDR3: CASSQEVRVRNTEAFF
J: TRBJ1-1
D: .
V: TRBV4-3
size: .

DNA: TGTGCCAGCAGTTTAACAGGGAACTATGGCTACACCTTC
CDR3: CASSLTGNYGYTF
J: TRBJ1-2
D: .
V: TRBV27
size: .

DNA: TGTGCCTGGAGTCAGGGTCACAGCACTGAAGCTTTCTTT
CDR3: CAWSQGHSTEAFF
J: TRBJ1-1
D: .
V: TRBV30
size: .

DNA: TGTGCCAGCTCACCAGGGACAGGCCCCTACGAGCAGTACTTC
CDR3: CASSPGTGPYEQYF
J: TRBJ2-7
D: TRBD1
V: TRBV18
size: .

DNA: TGTGCCAGCAGCTTGACAGGCCCGCAGTACTTC
CDR3: CASSLTGPQYF
J: TRBJ2-7
D: .
V: TRBV12-1
size: .

DNA: TGTGCCTGGAGTATAGGCAGGGGGTATTCTGGGGCCAACGTCCTGACTTTC
CDR3: CAWSIGRGYSGANVLTF
J: TRBJ2-6
D: TRBD1
V: TRBV30
size: .

DNA: TGTGCCAGCAGGGGAGATAAGGACTCGAACACTGAAGCTTTCTTT
CDR3: CASRGDKDSNTEAFF
J: TRBJ1-1
D: .
V: TRBV2
size: .

DNA: TGTGCCAGCAGTTTATCCGGAGCGAATGAGCAGTTCTTC
CDR3: CASSLSGANEQFF
J: TRBJ2-1
D: .
V: TRBV27
size: once

DNA: TGTGCCATCAGAGAGAAAGCTGGCGGTACGCAGTATTTT
CDR3: CAIREKAGGTQYF
J: TRBJ2-3
D: .
V: TRBV10-3
size: .

DNA: TGTGCCACCAAATATTTGGCAGGGAGGTTCGTGGCGGGAGTTAGGCCCCAGCATTTT
CDR3: CATKYLAGRFVAGVRPQHF
J: TRBJ1-5
D: .
V: TRBV27
size: once

DNA: TGTGCCAGCAGCTTACTCTCCGCCGGCGGGGAGCTGTTTTTT
CDR3: CASSLLSAGGELFF
J: TRBJ2-2
D: .
V: TRBV7-2
size: .

DNA: TGTGCCAGCAGTCTTGCGGGAGGGCCCAATGAGCAGTTCTTC
CDR3: CASSLAGGPNEQFF
J: TRBJ2-1
D: TRBD2
V: TRBV25-1
size: .

DNA: TGTGCCAGCAGCAACCTGGCAGGATCACCCCTCCACTTT
CDR3: CASSNLAGSPLHF
J: TRBJ1-6
D: .
V: TRBV7-8
size: .